These 9 T cell receptor beta chains were all obtained from the same sample, sequenced in a study of control samples from healthy donors and cancer patients (dated by TCRdb to the early 2020s). The library was built by means of the immunoSEQ multiplex PCR assay. In TCRdb, the immuneACCESS table is reduced to in-frame sequences with V and J assigned. These tables do not hold every clone; where another copy was compared, an unresolved V gene accounts for under half, and the others remain unexplained. The sample includes more than 50,000 clones, with almost 85% observed a single time. The top ten hold 4.5% to 7% of the sample. Sequences were obtained from blood. The source of these receptors is a man in his forties in good health.

This clone was recorded only once. This chain joins TRBV5-1 and TRBJ1-3; D remains ambiguous. Germline V lookup: CDR1 SGHRS, CDR2 YFSETQ. This CDR3 has 17 amino acids. The ends were cut back, 0 bases at V and 0 bases at J, with 13 bases in the middle. The chain's CDR3 is CASSLESPGSSGNTIYF. The CDR3 DNA follows: TGCGCCAGCAGCTTGGAAAGTCCTGGGAGCTCTGGAAACACCATATATTTT.

The chain is built from TRBV5-4 and TRBJ1-3; 7 bases map to TRBD1. Germline V gene sequence: CDR1 SGHNT, CDR2 YYREEE (reference sequence). The CDR3 is made up of 14 amino acids. The trim removed 4 bases at V and 2 bases at J, leaving 3 bases unmatched. The CDR3 protein is CASSLGTAGNTIYF. DNA for the CDR3: TGTGCCAGCAGCCTCGGGACAGCTGGAAACACCATATATTTT. The whole variable domain, filled in from reference TRBV5-4 and TRBJ1-3, reads ETGVTQSPTHLIKTRGQQVTLRCSSQSGHNTVSWYQQALGQGPQFIFQYYREEENGRGNFPPRFSGLQFPNYSSELNVNALELDDSALYLCASSLGTAGNTIYFGEGSWLTVV.

The genes are TRBV24-1 and TRBJ2-1; 14 nucleotides line up with TRBD2. Germline CDR1 KGHDR, CDR2 SFDVKD. J was trimmed by 2 bases and V by 3 bases; bases with no gene match: 2. The CDR3 loop spans 17 amino acids. This CDR3 reads CATSDPTSGGAYNEQFF. CDR3 sequence (DNA): TGTGCCACCAGTGATCCGACTAGCGGGGGGGCCTACAATGAGCAGTTCTTC.

The chain recombines TRBV18 with TRBJ2-2; 7 nucleotides agree with TRBD1. There are 15 residues in the CDR3. Germline values: CDR1 KGHSH, CDR2 LQKENI. Losses at the gene ends were 1 base for V and 6 bases for J; bases not matched to a gene: 5. The CDR3, as DNA: TGTGCCAGCTCACCACAACAGGGGTCTCCCGGGGAGCTGTTTTTT. Protein sequence: CASSPQQGSPGELFF.

The V and J genes are TRBV3-1 (or the pseudogene TRBV3-2) and TRBJ1-5; D is uncertain. CDR3 size: 15 residues. V was clipped by 6 bases and J by 0 bases, with 12 bases between them. CDR1 and CDR2 (germline): LGHDT, YNNKEL (reference sequence). CDR3 sequence (DNA): TGTGCCAGCAGTTACAGAGGCTTTAGCAATCAGCCCCAGCATTTT. This encodes CASSYRGFSNQPQHF.

J is TRBJ1-3 and V is TRBV19; D may be TRBD1 (5 bases). The CDR3 spans 16 residues. Germline V CDR1 and CDR2: LNHDA, SQIVND (reference sequence). The V gene lost 7 bases and the J gene lost 0 bases, with 16 bases spanning the gap. CDR3 residues: CASMQPVTDSGNTIYF. For the CDR3, the DNA is TGTGCCAGTATGCAGCCAGTGACAGACTCTGGAAACACCATATATTTT. The full variable domain, in which reference TRBV19 and TRBJ1-3 provide the parts outside the CDR3, is DGGITQSPKYLFRKEGQNVTLSCEQNLNHDAMYWYRQDPGQGLRLIYYSQIVNDFQKGDIAEGYSVSREKKESFPLTVTSAQKNPTAFYLCASMQPVTDSGNTIYFGEGSWLTVV.

A word on this clone: The same CDR3 also results from other DNA sequences found in this sample. The V gene is TRBV10-3, the J gene TRBJ1-5, with unresolved D. The V gene's germline CDR1 is ENHRY and CDR2 SYGVKD. V was clipped by 3 bases and J by 0 bases, with 9 bases between them. This CDR3 comprises 15 residues. The CDR3 sequence: CAISDPGYSNQPQHF. DNA for the CDR3: TGTGCCATCAGTGATCCCGGATATAGCAATCAGCCCCAGCATTTT.

This sequence joins TRBV3-1 (or the pseudogene TRBV3-2) and TRBJ2-3; 16 bases line up with TRBD2. Germline V gene lookup returns CDR1 LGHDT and CDR2 YNNKEL (reference sequence). This CDR3 contains 19 residues. V lost 4 bases, J lost 6 bases, and 13 bases stayed unmatched. In DNA form, the CDR3 reads TGTGCCAGCAGCCGGACTCCGGGACTAGCGGGGGGGCCAGAGGATACGCAGTATTTT. Translating gives CASSRTPGLAGGPEDTQYF.

V usage is TRBV7-9 and J usage is TRBJ1-3; D not resolved. Trimming stripped 3 bases from V and 5 bases from J, with 14 bases between. The CDR3 is made up of 15 amino acids. Per the germline V gene, CDR1 is SEHNR and CDR2 is FQNEAQ (reference sequence). CDR3 in DNA: TGTGCCAGCAGCTTTTTATCCCCAGGCCGAAACACCATATATTTT. Its translation is CASSFLSPGRNTIYF.